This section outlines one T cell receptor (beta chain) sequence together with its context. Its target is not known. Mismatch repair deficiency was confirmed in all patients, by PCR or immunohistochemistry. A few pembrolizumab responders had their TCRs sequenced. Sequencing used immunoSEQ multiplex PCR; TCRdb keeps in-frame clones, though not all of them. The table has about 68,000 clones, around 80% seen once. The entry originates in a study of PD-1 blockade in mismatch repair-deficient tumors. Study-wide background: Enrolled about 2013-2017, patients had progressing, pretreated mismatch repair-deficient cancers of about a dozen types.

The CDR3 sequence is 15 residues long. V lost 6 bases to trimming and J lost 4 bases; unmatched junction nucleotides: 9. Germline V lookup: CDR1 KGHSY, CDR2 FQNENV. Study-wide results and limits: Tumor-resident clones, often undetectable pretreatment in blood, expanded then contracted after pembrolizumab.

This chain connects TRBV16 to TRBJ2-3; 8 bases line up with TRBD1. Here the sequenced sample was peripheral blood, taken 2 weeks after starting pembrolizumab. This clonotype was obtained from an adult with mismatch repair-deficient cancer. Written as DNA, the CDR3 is TGTGCCAGCAGAACCGCAGGGGGCTTAGCAGATACGCAGTATTTT. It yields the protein CASRTAGGLADTQYF.